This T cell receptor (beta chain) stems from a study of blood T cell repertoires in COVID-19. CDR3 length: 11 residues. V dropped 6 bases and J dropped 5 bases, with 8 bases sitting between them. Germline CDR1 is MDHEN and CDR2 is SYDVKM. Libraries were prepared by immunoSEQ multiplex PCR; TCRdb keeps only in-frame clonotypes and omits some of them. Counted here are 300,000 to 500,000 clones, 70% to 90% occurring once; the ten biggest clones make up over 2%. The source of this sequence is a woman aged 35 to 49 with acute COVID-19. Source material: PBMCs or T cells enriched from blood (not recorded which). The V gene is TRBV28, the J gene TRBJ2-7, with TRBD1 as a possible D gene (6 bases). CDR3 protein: CASRGANEQYF. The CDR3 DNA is TGTGCCAGCAGGGGGGCCAACGAGCAGTACTTC.